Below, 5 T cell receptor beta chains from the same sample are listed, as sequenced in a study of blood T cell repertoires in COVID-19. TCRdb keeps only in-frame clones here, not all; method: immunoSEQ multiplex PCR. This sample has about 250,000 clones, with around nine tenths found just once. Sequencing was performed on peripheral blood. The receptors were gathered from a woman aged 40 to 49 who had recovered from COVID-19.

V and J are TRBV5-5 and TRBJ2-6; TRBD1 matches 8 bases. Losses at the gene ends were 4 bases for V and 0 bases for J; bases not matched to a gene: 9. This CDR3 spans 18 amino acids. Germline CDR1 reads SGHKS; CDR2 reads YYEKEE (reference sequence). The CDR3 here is CASSRTGGSASGANVLTF. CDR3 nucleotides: TGTGCCAGCAGCCGCACAGGGGGATCGGCCTCTGGGGCCAACGTCCTGACTTTC.

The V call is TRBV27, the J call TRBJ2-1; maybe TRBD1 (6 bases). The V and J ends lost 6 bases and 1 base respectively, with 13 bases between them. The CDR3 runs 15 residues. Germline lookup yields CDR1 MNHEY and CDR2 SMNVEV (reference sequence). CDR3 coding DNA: TGTGCCAGCAGCCCCCGACAGGAGTCCTACAATGAGCAGTTCTTC. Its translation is CASSPRQESYNEQFF.

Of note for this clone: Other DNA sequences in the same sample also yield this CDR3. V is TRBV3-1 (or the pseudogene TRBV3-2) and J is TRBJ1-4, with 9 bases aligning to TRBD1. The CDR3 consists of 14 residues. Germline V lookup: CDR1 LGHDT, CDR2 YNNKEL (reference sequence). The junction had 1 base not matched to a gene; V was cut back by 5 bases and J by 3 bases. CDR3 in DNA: TGTGCCAGCAGCAGGACAGGGGCTAATGAAAAACTGTTTTTT. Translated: CASSRTGANEKLFF.

The CDR3 DNA follows: TGTGCCAGTAGCCAGGACAGGGGGCCCGCAGATACGCAGTATTTT. It yields the protein CASSQDRGPADTQYF. The rearrangement uses TRBV19 and TRBJ2-3; TRBD1 agrees at 11 bases. This CDR3 region has 15 residues. V shed 6 bases, J shed 4 bases, and the junction held 6 bases outside the gene matches. CDR1 is LNHDA and CDR2 is SQIVND in the germline V gene (reference sequence).

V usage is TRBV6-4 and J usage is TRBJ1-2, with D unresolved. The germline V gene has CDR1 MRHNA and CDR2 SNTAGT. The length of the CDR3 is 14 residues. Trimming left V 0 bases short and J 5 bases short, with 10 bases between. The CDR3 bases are TGTGCCAGCAGTGACTCGTCCGGTGTTTATGGCTACACCTTC. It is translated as CASSDSSGVYGYTF.